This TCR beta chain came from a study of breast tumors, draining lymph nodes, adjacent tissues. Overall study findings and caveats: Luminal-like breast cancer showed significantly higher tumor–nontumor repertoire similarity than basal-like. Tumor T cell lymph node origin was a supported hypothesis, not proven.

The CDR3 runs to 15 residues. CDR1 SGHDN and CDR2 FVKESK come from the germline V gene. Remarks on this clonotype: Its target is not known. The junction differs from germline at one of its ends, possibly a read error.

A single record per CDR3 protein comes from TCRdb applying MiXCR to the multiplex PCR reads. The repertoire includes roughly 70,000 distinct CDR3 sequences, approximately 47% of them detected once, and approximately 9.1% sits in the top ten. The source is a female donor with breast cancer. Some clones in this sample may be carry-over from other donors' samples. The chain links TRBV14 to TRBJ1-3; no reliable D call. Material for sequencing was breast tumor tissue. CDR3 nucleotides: TGTGCCTGCAGCGGGGTATCCCTTACTGGAAACACCATATATTTT. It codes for CACSGVSLTGNTIYF.